Following are 20 T cell receptor beta chains from one sample sequenced in a study of blood T cell repertoires in COVID-19 (dated by TCRdb to 2019 to 2021). Library creation used the immunoSEQ multiplex PCR assay. TCRdb retrieved this table from immuneACCESS and kept in-frame rearrangements only. Not all clones are present; in checked studies, unresolved V genes account for under half, and no reason is known for the remainder. The sample table lists around 70,000 clones, about nine tenths of them with a count of one. The top ten constitute around 1.6% of the sample. Material: peripheral blood. The source is a man in his forties or fifties with acute or convalescent COVID-19.

The gene calls are TRBV18 and TRBJ1-2; 7 positions match TRBD1. The trim removed 6 bases at V and 4 bases at J, leaving 14 bases unmatched. CDR3 size: 16 residues. Germline CDR1 KGHSH, CDR2 LQKENI. The CDR3 coding sequence is TGTGCCAGCTCCCTGGACAGGACCCCACACAGCTATGGCTACACCTTC. Amino acid sequence: CASSLDRTPHSYGYTF.

This clone was counted once. The chain recombines TRBV5-8 with TRBJ2-7; D is undetermined. V lost 0 bases and J lost 6, with 13 bases in between. Germline CDR1 reads SGHTS; CDR2 reads YDEGEE. CDR3 length: 14 residues. Here the CDR3 DNA reads TGTGCCAGCAGCTTGGCCGGGTCTTGGCGCGAGCAGTACTTC. It encodes CASSLAGSWREQYF.

The chain is built from TRBV3-1 (or the pseudogene TRBV3-2) and TRBJ1-1; D is undetermined. The CDR3 spans 13 residues. Trimming removed 1 base from V and 3 bases from J, with 6 bases in between. Germline CDR1 and CDR2: LGHDT and YNNKEL (reference sequence). The chain's CDR3 is CASSQGSDTEAFF. DNA for the CDR3: TGTGCCAGCAGCCAAGGGTCGGACACTGAAGCTTTCTTT.

This chain joins TRBV6-5 and TRBJ1-1; possible D gene TRBD1, 5 bases. Germline loops: CDR1 MNHEY, CDR2 SVGAGI. V was trimmed by 5 bases and J by 9 bases, leaving 16 bases between them. This CDR3 has 13 amino acids. The DNA for the CDR3 is TGTGCCAGCAGTCCCCCTGGGGGGGGTCAAGCTTTCTTT. It is translated as CASSPPGGGQAFF.

This chain uses TRBV7-2 with TRBJ2-5; a weak D match, TRBD1 (6 bases). The V end was cut by 1 base, the J end by 0 bases, with 12 bases between. CDR1 and CDR2 from the germline V gene are SGHTA and FQGNSA. The CDR3 extends over 16 amino acids. The DNA of the CDR3 is TGTGCCAGCAGCTTAGTGTCAGGGGATTACCAAGAGACCCAGTACTTC. Encoded protein: CASSLVSGDYQETQYF.

This sequence joins TRBV24-1 and TRBJ1-5; 9 bases agree with TRBD1. J lost 6 bases, V lost 9 bases, and 8 bases had no gene match. Looked up from germline, CDR1 is KGHDR and CDR2 is SFDVKD. The CDR3 totals 14 residues. The CDR3 region is CATDTGGGGQPQHF. CDR3 coding DNA: TGTGCCACCGACACAGGGGGCGGGGGTCAGCCCCAGCATTTT.

The CDR3 sequence: CASSARGQGHNEQYF. The CDR3 nucleotides read TGTGCCAGTAGCGCAAGGGGACAGGGGCACAACGAGCAGTACTTC. V is TRBV19 and J is TRBJ2-7, with TRBD1 matching 10 bases. The CDR3 is 15 residues long. Germline CDR1 LNHDA, CDR2 SQIVND (reference sequence). Trimming cost V 6 bases and J 5 bases; bases outside gene matches: 10. The variable domain in full, completed from reference TRBV19 and TRBJ2-7, reads DGGITQSPKYLFRKEGQNVTLSCEQNLNHDAMYWYRQDPGQGLRLIYYSQIVNDFQKGDIAEGYSVSREKKESFPLTVTSAQKNPTAFYLCASSARGQGHNEQYFGPGTRLTVT.

This chain joins TRBV6-2 or TRBV6-3 and TRBJ2-1; no reliable D call. CDR1 and CDR2 (germline): MNHEY, SVGEGT. This CDR3 region has 17 residues. Trimming shortened V by 3 bases and J by 0 bases, and 15 bases separated the two germline ends. CDR3 residues: CASSYSFSDDSYNEQFF. In DNA, the CDR3 is TGTGCCAGCAGTTATTCGTTCAGCGATGACTCCTACAATGAGCAGTTCTTC.

This clone was seen a handful of times. The genes are TRBV5-4 and TRBJ2-7; D not certain. Germline loops: CDR1 SGHNT, CDR2 YYREEE (reference sequence). The CDR3 totals 14 residues. V dropped 1 base and J dropped 0 bases, with 8 bases sitting between them. CDR3 sequence: CASSLSPFSYEQYF. CDR3 sequence (DNA): TGTGCCAGCAGCTTGTCCCCTTTCTCCTACGAGCAGTACTTC.

Only a few counts were recorded for this clone. The V gene is TRBV7-2, the J gene TRBJ1-5; TRBD1 aligns across 8 bases. CDR1 and CDR2 from the germline V gene are SGHTA and FQGNSA. The ends lost 6 bases at V and 2 bases at J; junction bases unmatched: 6. CDR3 length: 15 amino acids. CDR3 amino acids: CASRRTGTGNQPQHF. The CDR3 DNA is TGTGCCAGCAGACGGACAGGGACCGGCAATCAGCCCCAGCATTTT.

The CDR3 reads CANAGTSRSYEQYF. Written as DNA, the CDR3 is TGTGCCAACGCCGGGACAAGCCGCTCCTACGAGCAGTACTTC. The chain carries TRBV10-3 and TRBJ2-7; perhaps TRBD1 as D (6 bases). V lost 10 bases to trimming and J lost 0 bases, with 16 bases between them. The germline CDR1 and CDR2 sequences are ENHRY and SYGVKD. The CDR3 totals 14 residues.

The rearrangement links TRBV7-9 to TRBJ1-2; TRBD1 might be the D (5 bases). Per germline, CDR1 SEHNR and CDR2 FQNEAQ (reference sequence). The CDR3 has 12 amino acids. The V end lost 5 bases, the J end lost 5 bases, and 9 bases lay between the germline ends. CDR3 DNA: TGTGCCAGCAGCCTAGACAGATATGGCTACACCTTC. Protein: CASSLDRYGYTF.

Only one count was recorded for this clone. The chain joins TRBV4-3 to TRBJ2-1; unclear D gene. Germline-derived CDR1 and CDR2 are LGHNA and YSLEER. V was shortened by 1 base and J by 3 bases, with 4 bases between the two germline ends. The CDR3 has 13 residues. The CDR3 DNA sequence: TGCGCCAGCAGCCAAGTCCTCTACAATGAGCAGTTCTTC. Amino acid sequence: CASSQVLYNEQFF.

This chain connects TRBV18 to TRBJ1-5, with TRBD1 identical over 8 bases. This CDR3 region has 15 residues. Germline-derived CDR1 and CDR2 are KGHSH and LQKENI. V was pared by 3 bases and J by 3 bases, with 4 bases of the junction left unmatched. CDR3 loop: CASSPGQAINQPQHF. CDR3 nucleotides: TGTGCCAGCTCACCGGGACAGGCGATCAATCAGCCCCAGCATTTT.

V and J are TRBV7-9 and TRBJ1-2, with 9 nucleotides matching TRBD1. Trimming at V came to 4 bases and at J to 6 bases, leaving 9 bases not matched to a gene. The CDR3 extends over 15 amino acids. Germline V gene data show CDR1 as SEHNR and CDR2 as FQNEAQ (reference sequence). The CDR3 DNA is TGTGCCAGCAGCTCCGGGACAGGGATAGGTAATGGCTACACCTTC. Translating it yields CASSSGTGIGNGYTF.

The chain employs TRBV29-1 and TRBJ2-3; D remains ambiguous. The CDR3 has 11 residues. V lost 3 bases and J lost 3, with 4 bases in between. From germline, CDR1 is SQVTM and CDR2 ANQGSEA. In DNA form, the CDR3 reads TGCAGCGTTGACTTTACAGATACGCAGTATTTT. This encodes CSVDFTDTQYF.

The rearrangement links TRBV2 to TRBJ2-7; 10 bases agree with TRBD1. Germline values: CDR1 SNHLY, CDR2 FYNNEI. This CDR3 spans 13 amino acids. Trimming cost V 3 bases and J 4 bases; bases outside gene matches: 0. CDR3 loop: CASSEDRGYEQYF. As DNA, the CDR3 is TGTGCCAGCAGTGAGGACAGGGGGTACGAGCAGTACTTC.

This chain links TRBV3-1 (or the pseudogene TRBV3-2) with TRBJ1-1, with 10 bases fitting TRBD1. V shed 3 bases, J shed 11 bases, and the junction held 9 bases outside the gene matches. The CDR3 has 14 amino acids. CDR1 and CDR2 from the germline V gene are LGHDT and YNNKEL (reference sequence). CDR3 coding DNA: TGTGCCAGCAGCCACCCGGGACAGGGGAATTTTGCTTTCTTT. Its protein is CASSHPGQGNFAFF.

This chain joins TRBV5-5 and TRBJ2-7; D is ambiguous. From germline, CDR1 is SGHKS and CDR2 YYEKEE (reference sequence). The V end lost 8 bases, the J end lost 2 bases, and 11 bases lay between the germline ends. This CDR3 has 12 residues. The CDR3 DNA is TGTGCCAGTATGGGCATCACCTACGAGCAGTACTTC. This encodes CASMGITYEQYF.

This chain joins TRBV28 and TRBJ2-3; D is undetermined. Germline-derived CDR1 and CDR2 are MDHEN and SYDVKM. The CDR3 consists of 11 residues. Deletions cut 9 bases from V and 0 bases from J, with 4 bases between. CDR3 sequence: CASLSTDTQYF. The CDR3, as DNA: TGTGCCAGTCTAAGCACAGATACGCAGTATTTT.